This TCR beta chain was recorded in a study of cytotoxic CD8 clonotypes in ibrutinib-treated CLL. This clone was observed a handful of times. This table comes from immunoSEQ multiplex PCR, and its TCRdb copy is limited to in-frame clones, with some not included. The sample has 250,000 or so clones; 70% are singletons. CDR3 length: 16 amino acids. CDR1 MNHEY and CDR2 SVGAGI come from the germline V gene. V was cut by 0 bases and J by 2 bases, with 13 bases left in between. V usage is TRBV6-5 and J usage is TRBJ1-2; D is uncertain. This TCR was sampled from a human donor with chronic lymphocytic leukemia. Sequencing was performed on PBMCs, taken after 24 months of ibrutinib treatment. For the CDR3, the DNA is TGTGCCAGCAGTTACTCGATAAACTTACCGAACTATGGCTACACCTTC. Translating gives CASSYSINLPNYGYTF.